This T cell receptor (beta chain) was sequenced for a study of shared clonotypes between healthy human individuals. As for the study in general: Serving as donors were two women and three men, whose ages spanned 18 to 49.

Germline V gives CDR1 MGHDK, CDR2 SYGVNS. There are 17 residues in the CDR3. V shed 1 base and J 4 bases; nucleotides not matched to a gene: 13. All participating donors were Caucasian adults from Nashville, Tennessee. Partitioning of CD4+ cells yielded a CD45RA+ naive subset and a CD45RA-negative memory subset. The data were produced by immunoSEQ multiplex PCR, yet TCRdb's version contains in-frame clones alone and is incomplete. The table shows about 1,500,000 clones, with roughly 96% occurring only once. The TCR was taken from a man under 40 in good health. The material sequenced was naive CD4+ T cells sorted from blood. Subset indicated: CD45RA+ positively selected. This chain uses TRBV25-1 with TRBJ2-7; 7 bases are a match to TRBD1. The CDR3 DNA is TGTGCCAGCAGTGAATGGGAGAGGGTAGGGGGCAGGTACGAGCAGTACTTC. This codes for CASSEWERVGGRYEQYF.